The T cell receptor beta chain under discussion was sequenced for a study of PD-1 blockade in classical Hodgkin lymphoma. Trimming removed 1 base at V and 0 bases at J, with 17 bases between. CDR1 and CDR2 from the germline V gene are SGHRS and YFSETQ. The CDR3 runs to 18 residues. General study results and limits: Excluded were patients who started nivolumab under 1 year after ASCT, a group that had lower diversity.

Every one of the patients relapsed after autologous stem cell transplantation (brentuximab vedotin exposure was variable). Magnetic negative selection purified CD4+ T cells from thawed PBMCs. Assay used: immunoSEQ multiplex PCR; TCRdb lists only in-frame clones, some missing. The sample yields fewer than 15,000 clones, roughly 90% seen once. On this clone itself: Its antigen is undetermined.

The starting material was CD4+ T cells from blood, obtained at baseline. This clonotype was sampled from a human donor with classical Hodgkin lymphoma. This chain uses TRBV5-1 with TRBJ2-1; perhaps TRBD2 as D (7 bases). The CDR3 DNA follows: TGCGCCAGCAGCTTGAGGAGGTTTGCGGGGGCCTCCTACAATGAGCAGTTCTTC. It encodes CASSLRRFAGASYNEQFF.